This T cell receptor (beta chain) was sequenced during a study of blood T cell repertoires in COVID-19 (dated by TCRdb to the early 2020s). About the full investigation: The collaborator samples originated in the United States, Italy and Spain and spanned the acute and convalescent phases of COVID-19. The repertoires were released in a freely available public database meant as a resource for research on the immune response to SARS-CoV-2. The dataset comprised deeply sampled blood TCRbeta repertoires from subjects exposed to, actively infected with, or recovered from COVID-19. The samples were drawn from the first 160 participants of the ongoing ImmuneRACE study and from more than 1,000 subjects provided by 6 global collaborators. The material from the prospective study consisted of cDNA or gDNA derived from T cells, B-cell-depleted T cells, or PBMCs. Where available, HLA class I and class II types were obtained from metadata supplied by the sample provider rather than from assay-based typing. Nearly every sample came with metadata listing a de-identified subject ID, COVID-19 status, age in years and sex.

Collaborating institutions collected whole blood in K2EDTA tubes following their own protocols. Collaborator samples were shipped for TCRbeta analysis as frozen whole blood, isolated PBMCs, or DNA extracted from either sample type. General study outcomes and caveats: The quantity of clinical and demographic metadata differed by source and by participant and was supplied without curation.

With regard to this clone: No antigen is known for it. Qualities for individual bases were not recorded, and no much larger clone is one base off.

V is trimmed back by 4 bases and J by 6 bases, and the junction contains 8 bases that no gene match accounts for. CDR1 is given as MNHNY and CDR2 as SVGAGI, both from the germline V gene (reference sequence). The CDR3 numbers 15 residues from cysteine through phenylalanine. Of the read, only the CDR3 DNA is kept; its 45 bases are in frame from base 1. The immunoSEQ Assay, a bias-controlled multiplex PCR, was used to amplify TCRbeta CDR3 regions from genomic DNA. Regarding the original processing steps: Nucleated cell counts per sample were estimated from amplification of reference gene primers within the assay. To quantify the absolute abundance of each unique TCRbeta CDR3 rearrangement, sequence reads were collapsed and filtered. Productive Simpson clonality was computed per sample as the square root of Simpson's diversity index over productive rearrangements. Held by TCRdb, this immuneACCESS table contains in-frame sequences only and omits some clones. Under half of the omission traces to an unresolved V gene where checked; the cause of the rest is unknown. V and J calls and clone size are those listed in that table; D and trimming were worked out from the DNA. This sample has about 140,000 clones in its table, and 76% of those were observed once. The ten most abundant clones make up 4.5% to 5% of the sample.

Sequenced material: peripheral blood. Recombination linked TRBV6-6 to TRBJ2-7; 11 central bases correspond to TRBD2. The origin of this receptor is a woman of 80 years or more with active or convalescent COVID-19. The CDR3 region reads CASSSTSGGITEQYF. The nucleotide sequence reads as follows: TGTGCCAGCAGTTCCACTAGCGGGGGAATTACCGAGCAGTACTTC.